One sample yielded the 26 T cell receptor beta chains listed below, sequenced in a study of T cell repertoires in cytomegalovirus infection. TCRdb called the reads again in MiXCR, with one record for every CDR3 protein. This table has 55,000 to 85,000 distinct CDR3 sequences, approximately 3.6% appearing once. Specimen: PBMCs. These receptors came from a human donor in good health (CMV status not recorded). Some clones in this sample may be carry-over from other donors' samples.

This clonotype appeared many times. The CDR3 spells CASSLAPGGSMGYTF. The CDR3 DNA is TGTGCCAGCAGCTTGGCCCCCGGAGGCTCTATGGGCTACACCTTC. This sequence joins TRBV11-2 and TRBJ1-2, with D hard to call. The ends were cut back, 3 bases at V and 8 bases at J, with 19 bases in the middle. The germline CDR1 and CDR2 sequences are SGHAT and FQNNGV. This CDR3 contains 15 residues.

The chain couples TRBV6-2 or TRBV6-3 to TRBJ2-1; 9 nucleotides agree with TRBD1. Germline CDR1 MNHEY, CDR2 SVGEGT. The CDR3 loop spans 16 amino acids. Germline trimming cut 6 bases from V and 6 bases from J; bases unmatched to any gene: 12. The CDR3 nucleotides are TGTGCCAGCAGACCTACCGGGACAGGGTCGTCCAATGAGCAGTTCTTC. Residues: CASRPTGTGSSNEQFF.

This clonotype was observed many times. The gene calls are TRBV7-2 and TRBJ1-4; TRBD1 might be the D (5 bases). Trimming left V 2 bases short and J 2 bases short, with 12 bases between. The CDR3 has 16 residues. CDR1 and CDR2 (germline): SGHTA, FQGNSA. This chain's CDR3 is CASSLHGGGTNEKLFF. CDR3 nucleotides: TGTGCCAGCAGCTTACACGGCGGGGGGACTAATGAAAAACTGTTTTTT.

The sample holds a few counts of this clonotype. The chain couples TRBV12-3 or TRBV12-4 to TRBJ2-3; D might be TRBD2 (7 bases). Trimming stripped 7 bases from V and 7 bases from J, with 24 bases between. The CDR3 length is 16 residues. The CDR3, as DNA: TGTGCCAGCACCCGGTTTTCGGCGGGGGCTGCACATACGCAGTATTTT. Translation gives CASTRFSAGAAHTQYF.

This clonotype was detected many times. J is TRBJ2-1 and V is TRBV7-2; 10 bases are shared with TRBD2. The germline CDR1 and CDR2 sequences are SGHTA and FQGNSA. The ends lost 3 bases at V and 6 bases at J; junction bases unmatched: 2. The CDR3 covers 14 residues. CDR3 in amino acids: CASSFASGSNEQFF. CDR3 coding DNA: TGTGCCAGCAGCTTTGCTAGCGGGAGCAATGAGCAGTTCTTC.

Ten or more counts support this clonotype. The chain couples TRBV7-2 to TRBJ1-1; D is unclear. The CDR3 covers 13 residues. V dropped 5 bases and J dropped 4 bases, with 11 bases sitting between them. Germline-derived CDR1 and CDR2 are SGHTA and FQGNSA. The CDR3 nucleotides read TGTGCCAGCAGCACGGACCGGGGCACTGAAGCTTTCTTT. Residues: CASSTDRGTEAFF.

In this sample, this clonotype turned up many times. This rearrangement joins TRBV7-2 to TRBJ1-2; D is undetermined. In germline, CDR1 is SGHTA, CDR2 FQGNSA. The V end lost 3 bases, the J end lost 3 bases, and 2 bases lay between the germline ends. There are 11 residues in the CDR3. The CDR3 loop reads CASSFDYGYTF. DNA for the CDR3: TGTGCCAGCAGCTTCGACTATGGCTACACCTTC. Full variable domain (rest looked up from reference TRBV7-2 and TRBJ1-2): GAGVSQSPSNKVTEKGKDVELRCDPISGHTALYWYRQSLGQGLEFLIYFQGNSAPDKSGLPSDRFSAERTGGSVSTLTIQRTQQEDSAVYLCASSFDYGYTFGSGTRLTVV.

In this sample, this clonotype turned up many times. The genes are TRBV7-8 and TRBJ2-1, with 11 bases that match TRBD2. The V gene end was trimmed by 2 bases and the J gene end by 7 bases; junction bases not matched to a gene: 4. In germline, CDR1 is SGHVS, CDR2 FQNEAQ. This CDR3 comprises 15 residues. The CDR3 spells CASSLTSGSVNEQFF. DNA for the CDR3: TGTGCCAGCAGCTTAACTAGCGGGAGTGTTAATGAGCAGTTCTTC.

In this sample, this clonotype turned up many times. V and J are TRBV7-9 and TRBJ2-5; D is possibly TRBD1 (6 bases). CDR3 size: 14 residues. CDR1 is SEHNR, CDR2 FQNEAQ, per germline (reference sequence). Deletions cut 4 bases from V and 2 bases from J, with 11 bases between. CDR3: CASSSPDRQETQYF. The CDR3 region has the DNA TGTGCCAGCAGCTCACCAGACAGGCAAGAGACCCAGTACTTC.

This clonotype was counted ten times or more. J is TRBJ2-2 and V is TRBV7-2; the D gene is possibly TRBD2 (6 bases). V lost 5 bases and J 2 bases, leaving 15 bases between the germline ends. Germline CDR1 is SGHTA and CDR2 is FQGNSA. The CDR3 sequence is 16 residues long. CDR3 loop: CASSSAGTDNTGELFF. DNA for the CDR3: TGTGCCAGCAGCAGTGCCGGGACTGATAACACCGGGGAGCTGTTTTTT. The complete variable domain, with remaining parts taken from reference TRBV7-2 and TRBJ2-2, reads GAGVSQSPSNKVTEKGKDVELRCDPISGHTALYWYRQSLGQGLEFLIYFQGNSAPDKSGLPSDRFSAERTGGSVSTLTIQRTQQEDSAVYLCASSSAGTDNTGELFFGEGSRLTVL.

This clonotype was seen ten or more times. V is TRBV28 and J is TRBJ2-1; no firm D call. This CDR3 is built from 14 residues. Germline lookup yields CDR1 MDHEN and CDR2 SYDVKM. The V and J ends lost 5 bases and 4 bases respectively, with 12 bases between them. The CDR3 sequence: CASSGKGPYNEQFF. CDR3 coding DNA: TGTGCCAGCAGTGGAAAGGGCCCTTACAATGAGCAGTTCTTC.

This clonotype was recorded at least ten times. The chain couples TRBV27 to TRBJ1-2, with 7 bases identical to TRBD1. Germline V gene sequence: CDR1 MNHEY, CDR2 SMNVEV (reference sequence). The trim removed 5 bases at V and 0 bases at J, leaving 3 bases unmatched. The CDR3 length is 14 residues. The chain's CDR3 is CASSIQGANYGYTF. CDR3 DNA sequence: TGTGCCAGCAGTATCCAGGGGGCTAACTATGGCTACACCTTC.

This clonotype was detected only a few times. The rearrangement joins TRBV7-2 to TRBJ1-3; no firm D call. Germline CDR1 SGHTA, CDR2 FQGNSA. Trimming pared 1 base from V and 4 bases from J, leaving 14 bases between. The CDR3 is 16 residues long. CDR3 residues: CASSLVVSFAGNTIYF. In DNA form, the CDR3 reads TGTGCCAGCAGCTTAGTGGTGTCTTTTGCCGGAAACACCATATATTTT.

This clonotype was detected many times. The chain carries TRBV7-2 and TRBJ2-2; D may be TRBD1 (5 bases). The CDR3 is made up of 13 amino acids. The V gene's germline CDR1 is SGHTA and CDR2 FQGNSA. V lost 4 bases and J 7 bases, leaving 10 bases between the germline ends. This CDR3 reads CASSSRESGELFF. In DNA, the CDR3 is TGTGCCAGCAGCTCCAGGGAAAGCGGGGAGCTGTTTTTT.

With regard to this clonotype: A much larger clone is a single base away; this may be a read error. The chain couples TRBV7-2 to TRBJ2-3; tentatively, D is TRBD1 (5 bases). Germline lookup yields CDR1 SGHTA and CDR2 FQGNSA. The CDR3 consists of 16 residues. Trimming stripped 6 bases from V and 1 base from J, with 17 bases between. CDR3 loop: CASRVGPVRGTDTQYF. The CDR3 DNA reads as TGTGCCAGCAGGGTGGGGCCGGTCCGAGGCACAGATACGCAGTATTTT.

This clonotype came up many times. The chain has TRBV7-2 and TRBJ1-3, with D possibly TRBD1 on 6 matching bases. Germline V CDR1 and CDR2: SGHTA, FQGNSA. With 4 bases removed from V and 7 bases from J, the gap between germline ends came to 14 bases. The CDR3 is made up of 14 amino acids. The DNA for the CDR3 is TGTGCCAGCAGCTCCTCCGGGACACAGAACACCATATATTTT. This encodes CASSSSGTQNTIYF.

This clonotype was seen repeatedly, ten times or more. The J gene is TRBJ2-1, the V gene TRBV7-2; TRBD2 agrees at 9 bases. J gave up 5 bases and V 4 bases, and 9 bases lay outside the gene matches. CDR3 size: 16 residues. Germline values: CDR1 SGHTA, CDR2 FQGNSA. CDR3 coding DNA: TGTGCCAGCAGCTCTTTTAGCGGGAGCGGAAACAATGAGCAGTTCTTC. This translates into CASSSFSGSGNNEQFF.

This chain uses TRBV18 with TRBJ2-3; 9 nucleotides align to TRBD2. This CDR3 is 14 amino acids long. J lost 4 bases, V lost 1 base, and 0 bases had no gene match. Germline CDR1 and CDR2: KGHSH and LQKENI. CDR3 in amino acids: CASSPQRGADTQYF. The CDR3 nucleotides read TGTGCCAGCTCACCACAGCGGGGGGCAGATACGCAGTATTTT.

This clonotype has a count of ten or more. The V call is TRBV7-2, the J call TRBJ1-1; D remains unclear. The germline CDR1 and CDR2 sequences are SGHTA and FQGNSA. The CDR3 extends over 16 amino acids. The V end lost 5 bases, the J end lost 0 bases, and 16 bases lay between the germline ends. CDR3 sequence: CASSPWAGNMNTEAFF. The CDR3 DNA sequence: TGTGCCAGCAGCCCCTGGGCGGGCAACATGAACACTGAAGCTTTCTTT.

This clonotype was seen a few times. V is TRBV7-2 and J is TRBJ1-3, with 7 bases identical to TRBD1. V lost 2 bases, J lost 9 bases, and 10 bases stayed unmatched. Germline values: CDR1 SGHTA, CDR2 FQGNSA. This CDR3 spans 15 amino acids. In DNA, the CDR3 is TGTGCCAGCAGCTTACCCTTACGCCGACAGGGCACCATATATTTT. Its translation is CASSLPLRRQGTIYF. The entire variable domain, with the rest obtained from reference TRBV7-2 and TRBJ1-3, is as follows: GAGVSQSPSNKVTEKGKDVELRCDPISGHTALYWYRQSLGQGLEFLIYFQGNSAPDKSGLPSDRFSAERTGGSVSTLTIQRTQQEDSAVYLCASSLPLRRQGTIYFGEGSWLTVV.

This clonotype was observed a few times. This chain joins TRBV20-1 and TRBJ2-1; TRBD2 agrees at 11 bases. The CDR3 sequence is 22 residues long. Per germline, CDR1 DFQATT and CDR2 SNEGSKA (reference sequence). Trimming removed 0 bases from V and 0 bases from J; junction bases left unmatched: 19. CDR3 region: CSARDPNGWLAGGPRSYNEQFF. The DNA for the CDR3 is TGCAGTGCTAGAGATCCAAATGGTTGGCTAGCGGGGGGCCCCCGCTCCTACAATGAGCAGTTCTTC.

This clonotype counts as medium-sized (0.01 to 0.1%). V is TRBV6-1 and J is TRBJ1-1, with D unresolved. Germline lookup yields CDR1 MNHNS and CDR2 SASEGT. The V end lost 4 bases, the J end lost 1 base, and 13 bases lay between the germline ends. The CDR3 totals 15 residues. The CDR3 sequence is CASSGHPRQNTEAFF. DNA of the CDR3: TGTGCCAGCAGTGGACACCCCAGACAGAACACTGAAGCTTTCTTT.

This clonotype has a count of ten or more. The V gene is TRBV19, the J gene TRBJ2-2, with D unresolved. The V end was cut by 9 bases, the J end by 8 bases, with 19 bases between. The CDR3 length is 14 residues. From germline, CDR1 is LNHDA and CDR2 SQIVND (reference sequence). DNA for the CDR3: TGTGCCAGCACCGGACCATTGCTTTTAGGGGAGCTGTTTTTT. Protein sequence: CASTGPLLLGELFF.

The chain combines TRBV28 with TRBJ1-4; no clear D gene. V lost 7 bases to trimming and J lost 5 bases, with 11 bases between them. The germline V gene has CDR1 MDHEN and CDR2 SYDVKM. The CDR3 totals 13 residues. The CDR3 reads CASMSHRNEKLFF. The CDR3 DNA sequence: TGTGCCAGCATGTCACACCGGAATGAAAAACTGTTTTTT.

Ten or more counts support this clonotype. The chain is built from TRBV2 and TRBJ2-1; D may correspond to TRBD1 or TRBD2 (5 bases each). Germline CDR1 reads SNHLY; CDR2 reads FYNNEI. The CDR3 sequence is 12 residues long. The germline V and J ends were trimmed by 6 bases and 7 bases, with 10 bases remaining between them. The CDR3 protein is CASSRDGNEQFF. The CDR3 DNA reads TGTGCCAGCAGCCGGGACGGTAATGAGCAGTTCTTC.

There are many counts of this clonotype. The chain combines TRBV7-2 with TRBJ2-5, with 7 positions matching TRBD2. V lost 5 bases and J lost 2; bases outside the gene matches: 14. The CDR3 contains 17 residues. Germline loops: CDR1 SGHTA, CDR2 FQGNSA. CDR3 sequence: CASSPRGLAGLQETQYF. CDR3 nucleotides: TGTGCCAGCAGCCCCCGTGGGTTAGCGGGCTTACAAGAGACCCAGTACTTC.